This T cell receptor (beta chain) was sequenced for a study of blood T cell repertoires in COVID-19. This CDR3 has 15 residues. The germline CDR1 and CDR2 sequences are SGHNT and YYREEE (reference sequence). Trimming took 4 bases from V and 0 from J, leaving 12 bases between them. Participants were placed into cohorts based on the clinical history they reported. Resolution of symptoms, clearance, or two negative PCRs was present in recovered Cohort 3 donors. The method was immunoSEQ multiplex PCR; TCRdb's version includes in-frame clones alone and lacks a portion of them. The profile covers approximately 170,000 clones, with about four fifths appearing a single time and 10% to 15% taken by the ten largest.

The clonotype was recovered from a man aged 45-65 years who had recovered from COVID-19. The sequenced sample consisted of PBMCs or T cells enriched from blood (not recorded which). The chain is built from TRBV5-4 and TRBJ2-3; D possibly corresponds to TRBD1 (5 bases). Written as DNA, the CDR3 is TGTGCCAGCAGCCCCGACAGCGCTAGCACAGATACGCAGTATTTT. It is translated as CASSPDSASTDTQYF.